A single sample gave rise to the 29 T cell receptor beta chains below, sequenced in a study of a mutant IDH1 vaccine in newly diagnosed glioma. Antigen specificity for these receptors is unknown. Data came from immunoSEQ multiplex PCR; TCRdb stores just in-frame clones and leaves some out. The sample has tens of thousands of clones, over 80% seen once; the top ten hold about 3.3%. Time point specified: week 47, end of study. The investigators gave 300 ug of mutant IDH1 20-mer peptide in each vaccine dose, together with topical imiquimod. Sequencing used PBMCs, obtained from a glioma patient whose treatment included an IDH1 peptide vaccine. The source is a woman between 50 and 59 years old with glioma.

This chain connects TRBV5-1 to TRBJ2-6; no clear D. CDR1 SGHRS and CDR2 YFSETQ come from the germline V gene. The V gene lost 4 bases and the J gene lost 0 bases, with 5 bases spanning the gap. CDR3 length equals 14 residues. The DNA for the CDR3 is TGCGCCAGCAGCGGAGCCTCTGGGGCCAACGTCCTGACTTTC. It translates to CASSGASGANVLTF.

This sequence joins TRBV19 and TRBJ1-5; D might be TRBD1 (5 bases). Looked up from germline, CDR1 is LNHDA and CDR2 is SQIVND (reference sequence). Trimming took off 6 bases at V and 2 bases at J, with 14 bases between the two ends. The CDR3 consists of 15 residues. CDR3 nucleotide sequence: TGTGCCAGTAGAAGTGGGGCCGGGGGCAATCAGCCCCAGCATTTT. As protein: CASRSGAGGNQPQHF.

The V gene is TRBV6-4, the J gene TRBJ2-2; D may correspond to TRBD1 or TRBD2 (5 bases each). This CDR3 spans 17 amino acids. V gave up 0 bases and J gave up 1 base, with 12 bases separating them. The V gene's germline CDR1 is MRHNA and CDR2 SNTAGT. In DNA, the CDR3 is TGTGCCAGCAGTGACTCCCACCGGGACGGGAACACCGGGGAGCTGTTTTTT. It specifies CASSDSHRDGNTGELFF.

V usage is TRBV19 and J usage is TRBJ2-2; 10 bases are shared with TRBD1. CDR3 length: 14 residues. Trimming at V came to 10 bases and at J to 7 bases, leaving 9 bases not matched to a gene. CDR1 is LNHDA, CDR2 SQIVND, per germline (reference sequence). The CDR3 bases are TGTGCCACCGGGACAGGGGAATTTGGCGGGGAGCTGTTTTTT. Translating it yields CATGTGEFGGELFF.

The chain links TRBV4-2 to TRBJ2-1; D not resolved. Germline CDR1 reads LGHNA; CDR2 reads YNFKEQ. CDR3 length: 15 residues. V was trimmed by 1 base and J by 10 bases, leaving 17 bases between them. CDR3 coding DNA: TGTGCCAGCAGCCAAGGCCTCGGGTCCTCTGGCGAGCAGTTCTTC. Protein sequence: CASSQGLGSSGEQFF.

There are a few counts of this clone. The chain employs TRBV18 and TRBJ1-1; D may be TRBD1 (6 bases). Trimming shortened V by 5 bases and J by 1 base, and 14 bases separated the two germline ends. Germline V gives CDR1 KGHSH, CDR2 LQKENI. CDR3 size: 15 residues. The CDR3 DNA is TGTGCCAGCTCAGTTTCGGACAGTCAGAACACTGAAGCTTTCTTT. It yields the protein CASSVSDSQNTEAFF.

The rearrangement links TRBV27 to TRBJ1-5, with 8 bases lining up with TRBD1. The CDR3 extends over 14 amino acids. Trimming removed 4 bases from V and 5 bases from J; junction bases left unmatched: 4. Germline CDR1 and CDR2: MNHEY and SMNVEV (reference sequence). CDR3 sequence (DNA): TGTGCCAGCAGTTGGACAGGGAAAGATCAGCCCCAGCATTTT. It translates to CASSWTGKDQPQHF.

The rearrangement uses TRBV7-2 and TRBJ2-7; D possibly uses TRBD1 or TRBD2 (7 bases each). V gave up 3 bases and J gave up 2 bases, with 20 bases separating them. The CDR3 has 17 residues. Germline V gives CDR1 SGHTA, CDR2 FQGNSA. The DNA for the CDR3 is TGTGCCAGCAGCTTGGCCGGGAGGCAGGGGGGTACCTACGAGCAGTACTTC. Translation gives CASSLAGRQGGTYEQYF.

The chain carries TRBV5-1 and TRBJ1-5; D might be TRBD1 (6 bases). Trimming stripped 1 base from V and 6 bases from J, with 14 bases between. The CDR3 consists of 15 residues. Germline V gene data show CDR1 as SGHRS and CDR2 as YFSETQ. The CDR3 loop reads CASSLIPGDGQPQHF. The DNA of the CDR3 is TGCGCCAGCAGCTTGATCCCAGGGGACGGTCAGCCCCAGCATTTT.

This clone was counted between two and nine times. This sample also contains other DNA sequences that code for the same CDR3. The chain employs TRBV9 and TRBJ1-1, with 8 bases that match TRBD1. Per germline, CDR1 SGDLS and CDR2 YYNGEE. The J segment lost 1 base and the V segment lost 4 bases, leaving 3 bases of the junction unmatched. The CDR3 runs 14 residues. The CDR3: CASSPGTGNTEAFF. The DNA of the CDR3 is TGTGCCAGCAGCCCAGGGACAGGGAACACTGAAGCTTTCTTT.

As DNA, the CDR3 is TGTGCCAGCAGGTGGGGGGCACTGTTCTTC. Protein: CASRWGALFF. The rearrangement joins TRBV2 to TRBJ2-1, with D perhaps matching TRBD1 or TRBD2 (6 bases each). Germline loops: CDR1 SNHLY, CDR2 FYNNEI. V was cut by 6 bases and J by 15 bases, with 12 bases left in between. This CDR3 comprises 10 residues. The full variable domain, with the rest looked up from reference TRBV2 and TRBJ2-1, is EPEVTQTPSHQVTQMGQEVILRCVPISNHLYFYWYRQILGQKVEFLVSFYNNEISEKSEIFDDQFSVERPDGSNFTLKIRSTKLEDSAMYFCASRWGALFFGPGTRLTVL.

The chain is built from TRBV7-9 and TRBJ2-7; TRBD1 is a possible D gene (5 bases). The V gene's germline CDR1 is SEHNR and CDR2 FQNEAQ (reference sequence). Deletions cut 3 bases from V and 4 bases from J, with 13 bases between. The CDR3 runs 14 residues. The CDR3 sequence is CASSLTETFYEQYF. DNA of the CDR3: TGTGCCAGCAGCTTGACAGAGACCTTTTACGAGCAGTACTTC. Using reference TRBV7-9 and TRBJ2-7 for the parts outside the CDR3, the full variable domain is DTGVSQNPRHKITKRGQNVTFRCDPISEHNRLYWYRQTLGQGPEFLTYFQNEAQLEKSRLLSDRFSAERPKGSFSTLEIQRTEQGDSAMYLCASSLTETFYEQYFGPGTRLTVT.

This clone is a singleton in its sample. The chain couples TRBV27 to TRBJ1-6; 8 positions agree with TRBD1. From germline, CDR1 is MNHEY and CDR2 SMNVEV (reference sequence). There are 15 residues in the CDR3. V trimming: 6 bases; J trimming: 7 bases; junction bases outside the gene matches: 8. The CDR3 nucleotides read TGTGCCAGCAGGTCAGGGGGCGTAGGAAATTCACCCCTCCACTTT. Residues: CASRSGGVGNSPLHF.

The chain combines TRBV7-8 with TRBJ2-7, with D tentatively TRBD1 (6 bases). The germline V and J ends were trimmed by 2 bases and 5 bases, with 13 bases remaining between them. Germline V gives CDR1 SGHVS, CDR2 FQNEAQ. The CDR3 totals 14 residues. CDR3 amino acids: CASSLTQGMNEQYF. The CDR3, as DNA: TGTGCCAGCAGCTTAACTCAGGGGATGAACGAGCAGTACTTC.

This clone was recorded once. CDR3 protein: CASNPTGSVETQYF. The CDR3 DNA reads TGTGCCAGCAATCCAACAGGGTCGGTTGAGACCCAGTACTTC. This rearrangement joins TRBV2 to TRBJ2-5; TRBD1 is a possible D gene (6 bases). The CDR3 contains 14 residues. CDR1 and CDR2 from the germline V gene are SNHLY and FYNNEI. V lost 7 bases to trimming and J lost 5 bases, with 17 bases between them.

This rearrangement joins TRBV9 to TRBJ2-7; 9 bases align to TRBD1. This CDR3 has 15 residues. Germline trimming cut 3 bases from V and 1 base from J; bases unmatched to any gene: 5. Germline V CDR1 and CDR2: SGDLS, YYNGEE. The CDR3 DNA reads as TGTGCCAGCAGCGCGGACAGGGGCCCTTCCTACGAGCAGTACTTC. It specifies CASSADRGPSYEQYF.

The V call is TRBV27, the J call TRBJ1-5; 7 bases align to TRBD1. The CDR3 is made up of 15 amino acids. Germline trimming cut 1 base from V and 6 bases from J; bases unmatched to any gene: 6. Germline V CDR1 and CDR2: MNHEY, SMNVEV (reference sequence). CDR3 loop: CASSLFAGGGQPQHF. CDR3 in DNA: TGTGCCAGCAGTTTATTTGCAGGGGGTGGTCAGCCCCAGCATTTT.

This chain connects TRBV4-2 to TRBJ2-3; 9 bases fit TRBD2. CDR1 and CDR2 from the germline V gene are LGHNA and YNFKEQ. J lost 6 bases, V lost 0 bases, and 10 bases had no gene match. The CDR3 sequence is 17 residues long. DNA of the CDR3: TGTGCCAGCAGCCAAGATGGGTCGGGCGGGGGGGCGGATACGCAGTATTTT. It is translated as CASSQDGSGGGADTQYF.

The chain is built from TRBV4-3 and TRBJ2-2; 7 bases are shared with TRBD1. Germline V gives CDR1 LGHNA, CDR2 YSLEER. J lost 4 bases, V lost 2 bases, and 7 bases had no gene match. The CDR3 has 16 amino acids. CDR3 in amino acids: CASSQMTGKGTGELFF. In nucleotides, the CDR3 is TGCGCCAGCAGCCAAATGACAGGGAAGGGCACCGGGGAGCTGTTTTTT.

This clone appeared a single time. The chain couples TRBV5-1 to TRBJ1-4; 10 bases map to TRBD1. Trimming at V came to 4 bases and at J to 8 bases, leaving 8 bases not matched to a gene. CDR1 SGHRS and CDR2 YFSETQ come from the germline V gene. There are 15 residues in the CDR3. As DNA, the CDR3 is TGCGCCAGCAGCCCGGGACAGGGGTTGAAGGAAAAACTGTTTTTT. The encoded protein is CASSPGQGLKEKLFF.

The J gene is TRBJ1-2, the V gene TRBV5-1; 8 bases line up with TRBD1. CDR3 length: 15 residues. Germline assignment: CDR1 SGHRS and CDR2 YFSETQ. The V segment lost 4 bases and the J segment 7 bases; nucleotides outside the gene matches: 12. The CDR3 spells CASSSMFGQGLGYTF. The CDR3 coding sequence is TGCGCCAGCAGCAGTATGTTCGGACAGGGACTTGGCTACACCTTC.

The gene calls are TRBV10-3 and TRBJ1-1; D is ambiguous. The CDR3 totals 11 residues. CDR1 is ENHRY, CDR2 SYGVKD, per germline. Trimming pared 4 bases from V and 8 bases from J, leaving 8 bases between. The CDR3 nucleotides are TGTGCCATCAGTGGGGGTCTGGAAGCTTTCTTT. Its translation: CAISGGLEAFF.

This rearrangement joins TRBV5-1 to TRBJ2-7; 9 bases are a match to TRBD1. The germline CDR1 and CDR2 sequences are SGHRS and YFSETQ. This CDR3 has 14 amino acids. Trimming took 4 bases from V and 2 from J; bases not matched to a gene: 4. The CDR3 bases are TGCGCCAGCAGCGCGGGACAGGGAGCCTACGAGCAGTACTTC. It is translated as CASSAGQGAYEQYF.

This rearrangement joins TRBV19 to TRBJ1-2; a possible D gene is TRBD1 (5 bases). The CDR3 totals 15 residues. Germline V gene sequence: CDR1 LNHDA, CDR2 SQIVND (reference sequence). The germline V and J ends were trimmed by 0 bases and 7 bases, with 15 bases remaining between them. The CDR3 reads CASSIDEGTLSGYTF. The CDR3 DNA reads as TGTGCCAGTAGTATAGATGAAGGGACGCTGTCTGGCTACACCTTC.

The CDR3 DNA is TGTGCCAGCAGTGACTCCCGGGGGGGCACCGGGGAGCTGTTTTTT. This codes for CASSDSRGGTGELFF. The chain uses TRBV2 and TRBJ2-2, with 8 bases aligning to TRBD2. With V trimmed by 3 bases and J by 4 bases, 4 bases remained unmatched. Germline CDR1 is SNHLY and CDR2 is FYNNEI. The CDR3 extends over 15 amino acids.

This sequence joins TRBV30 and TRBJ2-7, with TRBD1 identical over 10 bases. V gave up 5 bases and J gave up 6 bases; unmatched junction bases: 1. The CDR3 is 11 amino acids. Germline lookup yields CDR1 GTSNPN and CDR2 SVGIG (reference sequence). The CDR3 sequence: CAWWTGGEQYF. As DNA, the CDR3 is TGTGCCTGGTGGACAGGGGGCGAGCAGTACTTC.

CDR3 protein: CASSQGQGDQPQHF. The CDR3 DNA is TGCGCCAGCAGCCAAGGACAGGGGGATCAGCCCCAGCATTTT. The V call is TRBV4-1, the J call TRBJ1-5; 9 positions match TRBD1. The CDR3 consists of 14 residues. The V gene's germline CDR1 is MGHRA and CDR2 YSYEKL. Trimming took 1 base from V and 5 from J; bases not matched to a gene: 0.

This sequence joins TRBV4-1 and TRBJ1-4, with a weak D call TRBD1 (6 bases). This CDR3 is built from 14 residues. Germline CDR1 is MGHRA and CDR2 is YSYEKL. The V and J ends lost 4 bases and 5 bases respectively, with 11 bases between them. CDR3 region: CASSRPTGNEKLFF. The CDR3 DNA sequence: TGCGCCAGCAGCCGCCCCACAGGGAATGAAAAACTGTTTTTT.

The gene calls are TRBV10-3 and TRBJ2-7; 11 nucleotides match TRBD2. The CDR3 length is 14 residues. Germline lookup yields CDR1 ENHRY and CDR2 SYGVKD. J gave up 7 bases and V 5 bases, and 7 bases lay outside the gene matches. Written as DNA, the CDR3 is TGTGCCATCAGTTTAGCGGGGGGGCCGAGGGAGCAGTACTTC. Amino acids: CAISLAGGPREQYF.